The 5 T cell receptor beta chains presented below share a single source sample, sequenced in a study of blood T cell dynamics during melanoma immunotherapy. Regarding time point: pre-treatment baseline. The data were produced by immunoSEQ multiplex PCR, yet TCRdb's version contains in-frame clones alone and is incomplete. The sample has approximately 13,000 clones, roughly 91% seen once. Material: blood, obtained from a patient treated with checkpoint blockade. The receptor set was obtained from a human donor with melanoma.

The chain couples TRBV7-9 to TRBJ2-1, with D perhaps assigned TRBD1 or TRBD2 (6 bases each). This CDR3 has 15 amino acids. CDR1 and CDR2 from the germline V gene are SEHNR and FQNEAQ (reference sequence). V was cut by 7 bases and J by 9 bases, with 22 bases left in between. For the CDR3, the DNA is TGTGCCAGCACCTATTCCCCCACAGGGACTCGTGAGCAGTTCTTC. It encodes CASTYSPTGTREQFF.

The rearrangement links TRBV12-5 to TRBJ2-7; D ambiguous. This CDR3 contains 15 residues. The ends were cut back, 1 base at V and 4 bases at J, with 14 bases in the middle. Germline CDR1 reads LGHNT; CDR2 reads FRNRAP. The CDR3 region has the DNA TGTGCTAGTGGTTTGGCCCGACGAGAGTGGTACGAGCAGTACTTC. The encoded protein is CASGLARREWYEQYF. Variable domain in full (rest from reference TRBV12-5 and TRBJ2-7): DARVTQTPRHKVTEMGQEVTMRCQPILGHNTVFWYRQTMMQGLELLAYFRNRAPLDDSGMPKDRFSAEMPDATLATLKIQPSEPRDSAVYFCASGLARREWYEQYFGPGTRLTVT.

The chain is built from TRBV2 and TRBJ2-3; 7 nucleotides align to TRBD2. This CDR3 is built from 16 residues. V lost 3 bases, J lost 0 bases, and 6 bases stayed unmatched. The germline V gene encodes CDR1 SNHLY and CDR2 FYNNEI. The CDR3 DNA reads TGTGCCAGCAGTGACGAGAGCGGGACTAGCACAGATACGCAGTATTTT. Translated, it gives CASSDESGTSTDTQYF.

The sample holds one count of this clone. This chain uses TRBV7-8 with TRBJ1-6; 8 bases are shared with TRBD1. The CDR3 extends over 15 amino acids. CDR1 SGHVS and CDR2 FQNEAQ come from the germline V gene. The trim removed 5 bases at V and 10 bases at J, leaving 10 bases unmatched. The CDR3 nucleotides read TGTGCCAGCAGCATAAGTGGCAGGGGGCGGTCACCCCTCCACTTT. Residues: CASSISGRGRSPLHF.

The chain combines TRBV7-2 with TRBJ1-5; D is unclear. The V gene's germline CDR1 is SGHTA and CDR2 FQGNSA. The CDR3 is 14 amino acids. Trimming removed 1 base from V and 4 bases from J, with 8 bases in between. CDR3 bases: TGTGCCAGCAGCTTAGTAGGCGGTAATCAGCCCCAGCATTTT. This sequence encodes CASSLVGGNQPQHF.